One TCR beta chain is described in this entry. Its antigen is undetermined. The entry originates in a study of cytomegalovirus exposure and HLA in healthy donors. Study results and caveats: Reportedly, cytomegalovirus status was diagnosed with high sensitivity and specificity. Later on, a genetic analysis was performed. It linked a missense variant in DCLRE1C with V- and J-gene trimming of TCR beta. HLA alleles showed associations with 16,951 TCR beta sequences in a later analysis, at a 0.05 false discovery rate.

After removal of 3 bases from V and 2 bases from J, the junction contained 4 bases not matched to a gene. Looked up from germline, CDR1 is KGHSH and CDR2 is LQKENI. This CDR3 has 14 residues. The PCR employed 60 Vbeta primers together with 13 Jbeta primers. The assay was immunoSEQ multiplex PCR, and TCRdb's table has in-frame clones only and misses some. The table shows approximately 70,000 clones, with roughly 79% occurring only once. This receptor was obtained from a man in his fifties in good health and CMV-seronegative. V is TRBV18 and J is TRBJ2-7, with 7 bases aligning to TRBD1. What was sequenced was PBMCs. The CDR3 DNA reads TGTGCCAGCTCACCCCTCAGGGGGACCTACGAGCAGTACTTC. This gives the protein CASSPLRGTYEQYF. The full variable domain, in which reference TRBV18 and TRBJ2-7 provide the parts outside the CDR3, is NAGVMQNPRHLVRRRGQEARLRCSPMKGHSHVYWYRQLPEEGLKFMVYLQKENIIDESGMPKERFSAEFPKEGPSILRIQQVVRGDSAAYFCASSPLRGTYEQYFGPGTRLTVT.